Presented here are 12 T cell receptor beta chains from one specimen sequenced in a study of cytomegalovirus exposure and HLA in healthy donors. Primers included in the PCR were 60 Vbeta and 13 Jbeta primers. TCRdb keeps only in-frame clones here, not all; method: immunoSEQ multiplex PCR. The table records over 65,000 clones, about two thirds of them present only once. Sequences were obtained from PBMCs. These TCRs come from a woman in her forties or fifties in good health and CMV-seropositive.

This rearrangement joins TRBV9 to TRBJ2-5, with TRBD2 identical over 11 bases. The CDR3 contains 15 residues. Trimming removed 6 bases from V and 4 bases from J; junction bases left unmatched: 8. CDR1 and CDR2 from the germline V gene are SGDLS and YYNGEE. As DNA, the CDR3 is TGTGCCAGCACCCCGGGTAGCGGGGGGGGAGAGACCCAGTACTTC. It specifies CASTPGSGGGETQYF.

This clone has only one observation. The chain uses TRBV7-8 and TRBJ1-1, with D perhaps matching TRBD1 (5 bases). Germline assignment: CDR1 SGHVS and CDR2 FQNEAQ. The CDR3 consists of 16 residues. V was trimmed by 2 bases and J by 0 bases, leaving 13 bases between them. CDR3: CASSLYGGGMNTEAFF. CDR3 bases: TGTGCCAGCAGCTTATATGGGGGGGGGATGAACACTGAAGCTTTCTTT.

CDR3 DNA sequence: TGTGCCAGCAGCCCATCCCTAGCCTCAGATACGCAGTATTTT. Translation: CASSPSLASDTQYF. The chain joins TRBV11-1 to TRBJ2-3; a possible D gene is TRBD2 (5 bases). The CDR3 consists of 14 residues. V lost 5 bases, J lost 4 bases, and 13 bases lay in between. Germline V gene sequence: CDR1 SGHAT, CDR2 FQDESV (reference sequence).

V gene TRBV2 combines with J gene TRBJ2-3, with TRBD1 matching 7 bases. The CDR3 covers 13 residues. The trim removed 6 bases at V and 4 bases at J, leaving 4 bases unmatched. Germline CDR1 is SNHLY and CDR2 is FYNNEI. The CDR3, as DNA: TGTGCCAGCAGGGGGGACAGCTCAGATACGCAGTATTTT. Protein: CASRGDSSDTQYF.

This chain connects TRBV6-1 to TRBJ2-7; possible D gene TRBD2, 7 bases. CDR1 and CDR2 (germline): MNHNS, SASEGT. There are 15 residues in the CDR3. The V gene lost 5 bases and the J gene lost 5 bases, with 19 bases spanning the gap. CDR3 DNA sequence: TGTGCCAGCAGTATCATACAGGGAGGGGGTCACGAGCAGTACTTC. Translating gives CASSIIQGGGHEQYF.

The CDR3 bases are TGTGCCAGCAGCCCAGCCAGGTCCTACGAGCAGTACTTC. Translation: CASSPARSYEQYF. V gene TRBV7-2 combines with J gene TRBJ2-7; no firm D call. V gave up 5 bases and J gave up 1 base, with 9 bases separating them. This CDR3 spans 13 amino acids. Germline assignment: CDR1 SGHTA and CDR2 FQGNSA.

This chain connects TRBV5-1 to TRBJ2-2, with 11 bases identical to TRBD1. CDR3 length equals 17 residues. V trimming: 0 bases; J trimming: 0 bases; junction bases outside the gene matches: 1. Germline V gene sequence: CDR1 SGHRS, CDR2 YFSETQ. Here the CDR3 reads CASSLGTGGSNTGELFF. Here the CDR3 DNA reads TGCGCCAGCAGCTTGGGGACAGGGGGCTCGAACACCGGGGAGCTGTTTTTT.

This chain joins TRBV21-1 and TRBJ2-3; the table's D call of TRBD2 was not tested on the DNA. TRBV21-1 represents a pseudogene. There are 13 residues in the CDR3. CDR3 amino acids: CARRAYSTDTQYF. The CDR3 region has the DNA TGTGCCAGGAGGGCCTATAGCACAGATACGCAGTATTTT.

The J gene is TRBJ2-3, the V gene TRBV5-6; TRBD2 agrees at 8 bases. The CDR3 extends over 14 amino acids. V lost 4 bases, J lost 3 bases, and 4 bases stayed unmatched. Looked up from germline, CDR1 is SGHDT and CDR2 is YYEEEE. The CDR3 nucleotides are TGTGCCAGCAGCGGACTAGCTATTACAGATACGCAGTATTTT. Residues: CASSGLAITDTQYF.

The chain employs TRBV5-4 and TRBJ2-3, with D maybe TRBD2 (6 bases). CDR1 and CDR2 from the germline V gene are SGHNT and YYREEE (reference sequence). Trimming cost V 1 base and J 2 bases, with 14 bases left between them. The CDR3 extends over 16 amino acids. The CDR3 bases are TGTGCCAGCAGCTTGCCCTCGGGACTTGACACAGATACGCAGTATTTT. This sequence encodes CASSLPSGLDTDTQYF.

The rearrangement links TRBV2 to TRBJ1-5; D not certain. CDR3 length: 15 residues. Trimming left V 5 bases short and J 3 bases short, with 14 bases between. CDR1 SNHLY and CDR2 FYNNEI come from the germline V gene. The chain's CDR3 is CASSPNSVSNQPQHF. In DNA, the CDR3 is TGTGCCAGCAGTCCTAACTCGGTCTCCAATCAGCCCCAGCATTTT.

The rearrangement uses TRBV11-2 and TRBJ1-1; the D is unclear. The CDR3 totals 13 residues. Germline V gene sequence: CDR1 SGHAT, CDR2 FQNNGV. V lost 4 bases and J lost 1, with 7 bases in between. The CDR3 DNA reads TGTGCCAGCAGCTCTGAGCAGAACACTGAAGCTTTCTTT. It encodes CASSSEQNTEAFF.